The 20 T cell receptor beta chains presented below share a single source sample, sequenced in a study of T cells in Graves' hyperthyroidism and ophthalmopathy. TCR beta CDR3 region amplification was performed from RNA transcripts. The HTBI set primed first-round TCR CDR3 RT-PCR. TCRdb ran MiXCR on the multiplex PCR reads and lists one entry per CDR3 protein. The sample has over 700,000 distinct CDR3 sequences; roughly 37% are singletons. Source material: blood. The source of these receptors is a man aged 18 to 30 with Graves' hyperthyroidism.

This clonotype was counted many times. The chain is built from TRBV24-1 and TRBJ1-5; unclear D gene. CDR3 length: 12 amino acids. The V end was cut by 4 bases, the J end by 13 bases, with 13 bases between. The germline CDR1 and CDR2 sequences are KGHDR and SFDVKD. DNA for the CDR3: TGTGCCACCAGTGACTCTCGGCACACACAGCATTTT. Translation: CATSDSRHTQHF.

With regard to this clonotype: A much bigger clone sits one base away, suggesting this may be a read error. This chain connects TRBV15 to TRBJ2-5; TRBD2 matches at 10 bases. The CDR3 contains 17 residues. Germline-derived CDR1 and CDR2 are LNHNV and YYDKDF (reference sequence). The junction had 13 bases not matched to a gene; V was cut back by 5 bases and J by 4 bases. The CDR3 sequence: CATSALSQREGRETQYF. The CDR3 DNA reads TGTGCCACCAGCGCCCTATCCCAGCGGGAGGGCCGAGAGACCCAGTACTTC. Full variable domain (rest looked up from reference TRBV15 and TRBJ2-5): DAMVIQNPRYQVTQFGKPVTLSCSQTLNHNVMYWYQQKSSQAPKLLFHYYDKDFNNEADTPDNFQSRRPNTSFCFLDIRSPGLGDTAMYLCATSALSQREGRETQYFGPGTRLLVL.

This clonotype was seen only a few times. The chain joins TRBV19 to TRBJ1-2; D might be TRBD1 (5 bases). Trimming cost V 7 bases and J 3 bases, with 15 bases left between them. The CDR3 runs 14 residues. Germline V gene data show CDR1 as LNHDA and CDR2 as SQIVND (reference sequence). Here the CDR3 reads CASKIGGDDYGYTF. Written as DNA, the CDR3 is TGTGCCAGTAAGATAGGTGGGGACGACTATGGCTACACCTTC.

This chain connects TRBV11-2 to TRBJ2-7; TRBD1 matches 7 bases. Germline V gene sequence: CDR1 SGHAT, CDR2 FQNNGV. V was pared by 4 bases and J by 6 bases, with 9 bases of the junction left unmatched. The CDR3 is 14 residues long. The CDR3 reads CASSSPDRVSEQYF. The CDR3 DNA reads TGTGCCAGCAGCTCTCCCGACAGGGTAAGCGAGCAGTACTTC.

V usage is TRBV29-1 and J usage is TRBJ1-5; 7 nucleotides align to TRBD1. The trim removed 6 bases at V and 6 bases at J, leaving 8 bases unmatched. Germline CDR1 SQVTM, CDR2 ANQGSEA. CDR3 length equals 13 residues. CDR3 coding DNA: TGCAGCGTAGCCACAGGGGAGGGTCAGCCCCAGCATTTT. Amino acid sequence: CSVATGEGQPQHF.

The chain carries TRBV11-2 and TRBJ2-7, with unresolved D. Trimming removed 5 bases from V and 8 bases from J, with 10 bases in between. The CDR3 runs to 11 residues. The germline gives CDR1 SGHAT, CDR2 FQNNGV. CDR3: CASSTGEQQYF. For the CDR3, the DNA is TGTGCCAGCAGCACGGGTGAGCAGCAGTACTTC.

The chain uses TRBV9 and TRBJ2-2; 9 positions agree with TRBD1. This CDR3 region has 12 residues. Looked up from germline, CDR1 is SGDLS and CDR2 is YYNGEE. Trimming at V came to 10 bases and at J to 7 bases, leaving 5 bases not matched to a gene. The CDR3 here is CAWDRDGGELFF. The CDR3, as DNA: TGTGCCTGGGACAGGGATGGCGGGGAGCTGTTTTTT.

The chain links TRBV6-5 to TRBJ1-2; maybe TRBD1 (5 bases). The CDR3 extends over 16 amino acids. The ends were cut back, 6 bases at V and 1 base at J, with 18 bases in the middle. Germline V gives CDR1 MNHEY, CDR2 SVGAGI. The CDR3 spells CASSPRNRKNNYGYTF. In DNA, the CDR3 is TGTGCCAGCAGCCCAAGAAACAGGAAGAATAACTATGGCTACACCTTC.

The sample holds a few counts of this clonotype. The chain couples TRBV6-1 to TRBJ2-7; D is unclear. Looked up from germline, CDR1 is MNHNS and CDR2 is SASEGT. The CDR3 covers 12 residues. The V end lost 5 bases, the J end lost 3 bases, and 8 bases lay between the germline ends. The CDR3 DNA sequence: TGTGCCAGCAGTTACTACAGCTACGAGCAGTACTTC. It translates to CASSYYSYEQYF.

This clonotype showed up many times. The chain is built from TRBV12-3 or TRBV12-4 and TRBJ2-7; 7 bases match TRBD2. The CDR3 consists of 12 residues. The ends lost 6 bases at V and 4 bases at J; junction bases unmatched: 3. The CDR3 sequence: CASSFSGYEQYF. Here the CDR3 DNA reads TGTGCCAGCAGCTTTAGCGGGTACGAGCAGTACTTC.

The chain has TRBV12-3 or TRBV12-4 and TRBJ2-5; perhaps D is TRBD1 or TRBD2 (5 bases each). V lost 4 bases and J lost 3, with 21 bases in between. The CDR3 is 17 amino acids. CDR3 sequence reads: CASSSTTGTLREETQYF. CDR3 nucleotide sequence: TGTGCCAGCAGTTCCACAACCGGGACCCTGCGCGAAGAGACCCAGTACTTC.

This clonotype was observed at least ten times. The chain couples TRBV29-1 to TRBJ1-1, with D tentatively TRBD1 (5 bases). This CDR3 has 13 amino acids. The V end was cut by 3 bases, the J end by 5 bases, with 13 bases between. The germline V gene encodes CDR1 SQVTM and CDR2 ANQGSEA. The CDR3 sequence is CSVEGRFGTEAFF. For the CDR3, the DNA is TGCAGCGTTGAGGGGCGGTTTGGGACTGAAGCTTTCTTT.

With regard to this clonotype: Sequence at one end of the junction differs from germline and may be a read error. The rearrangement joins TRBV10-3 to TRBJ1-6, with a possible D match to TRBD1 (5 bases). This CDR3 comprises 14 residues. Germline V gene sequence: CDR1 ENHRY, CDR2 SYGVKD. The CDR3 loop reads CVISPQRGGSPLHF. DNA of the CDR3: TGTGTCATCAGCCCACAGAGGGGCGGTTCACCCCTCCACTTT.

The sample holds many counts of this clonotype. This sequence joins TRBV7-6 and TRBJ1-1; D remains unclear. The V end was cut by 1 base, the J end by 8 bases, with 11 bases between. The CDR3 sequence is 13 residues long. The germline gives CDR1 SGHVS, CDR2 FNYEAQ. The CDR3 bases are TGTGCCAGCAGCTTAGAGACAAGTGAGGAAGCTTTCTTT. Translated: CASSLETSEEAFF.

Regarding this clonotype: The junction differs from germline at one of its ends, possibly a read error. This sequence joins TRBV7-2 and TRBJ2-7, with TRBD1 as a possible D gene (5 bases). Gene TRBJ2-1 matches the end of the DNA better, so the J call may be wrong. This CDR3 contains 16 residues. Germline V gene sequence: CDR1 SGHTA, CDR2 FQGNSA. The CDR3 region has the DNA TGCGCCAGCAGCTTAGTCGGGCAGGGATCCTACAATGAGCAGTTCTTC. It codes for CASSLVGQGSYNEQFF.

The CDR3 nucleotides are TGTGCCAGCAGCCAAGGGACGTCCGTTGGAAACACCATATATTTT. The encoded protein is CASSQGTSVGNTIYF. This sequence joins TRBV7-2 and TRBJ1-3; possibly TRBD1 for D (5 bases). Trimming took 5 bases from V and 3 from J, leaving 14 bases between them. Germline V gene data show CDR1 as SGHTA and CDR2 as FQGNSA. CDR3 length: 15 amino acids.

This clonotype has just one count. The gene calls are TRBV7-6 and TRBJ2-6; maybe TRBD2 (5 bases). V was cut by 1 base and J by 1 base, with 11 bases left in between. CDR1 SGHVS and CDR2 FNYEAQ come from the germline V gene. The CDR3 is made up of 17 amino acids. The DNA for the CDR3 is TGTGCCAGCAGCTTAGGGGGAGCATTTTCTGGGGCCAACGTCCTGACTTTC. This sequence encodes CASSLGGAFSGANVLTF.

In this sample, this clonotype turned up many times. V gene TRBV2 combines with J gene TRBJ1-1; D gene uncertain. V was pared by 2 bases and J by 6 bases, with 13 bases between. Germline V gene lookup returns CDR1 SNHLY and CDR2 FYNNEI. The CDR3 extends over 14 amino acids. CDR3 protein: CASSEQPGRAEAFF. As DNA, the CDR3 is TGTGCCAGCAGTGAACAGCCCGGGCGCGCTGAAGCTTTCTTT. Variable domain in full (rest from reference TRBV2 and TRBJ1-1): EPEVTQTPSHQVTQMGQEVILRCVPISNHLYFYWYRQILGQKVEFLVSFYNNEISEKSEIFDDQFSVERPDGSNFTLKIRSTKLEDSAMYFCASSEQPGRAEAFFGQGTRLTVV.

This clonotype was seen ten or more times. The chain is built from TRBV19 and TRBJ2-2; unclear D gene. V gave up 8 bases and J gave up 5 bases, with 6 bases separating them. The CDR3 runs to 11 residues. In germline, CDR1 is LNHDA, CDR2 SQIVND (reference sequence). The CDR3 DNA reads as TGTGCCAGTGTCTTTACCGGGGAGCTGTTTTTT. Translation: CASVFTGELFF.

The rearrangement links TRBV5-6 to TRBJ2-7; no reliable D call. Trimming stripped 1 base from V and 7 bases from J, with 12 bases between. From germline, CDR1 is SGHDT and CDR2 YYEEEE. The CDR3 loop spans 13 amino acids. As DNA, the CDR3 is TGTGCCAGCAGCTTGAGTCAGCGAGAGGAGCAGTACTTC. Translating gives CASSLSQREEQYF.